These 31 T cell receptor beta chains were all obtained from the same sample, sequenced in a study of low-dose radiotherapy and immunotherapy resistance in tumors. Primers used for first-strand cDNA, a TRAV- and TRBV-specific set, covered both alpha and beta chains. A roughly 20-cycle PCR with a constant-region primer and V-primer adapter amplified TCRs. TCRdb analysed the reads with MiXCR anew, one entry per CDR3 protein. The sample carries around 9,000 distinct CDR3 sequences, approximately 69% recorded once. The source is a human donor with advanced metastatic prostate, ovarian, gallbladder or colorectal cancer (not recorded which). This table probably holds off-target reads from a library built for another chain.

The chain couples TRBV7-2 to TRBJ2-2; possibly TRBD1 for D (6 bases). CDR3 length: 14 amino acids. Germline V lookup: CDR1 SGHTA, CDR2 FQGNSA. V was trimmed by 3 bases and J by 2 bases, leaving 7 bases between them. The CDR3 bases are TGTGCCAGCAGCTTGGGGGCAAACACCGGGGAGCTGTTTTTT. This gives the protein CASSLGANTGELFF.

This rearrangement joins TRBV28 to TRBJ1-4; 8 bases align to TRBD1. Germline-derived CDR1 and CDR2 are MDHEN and SYDVKM. The CDR3 is made up of 16 amino acids. V gave up 4 bases and J gave up 3 bases; unmatched junction bases: 7. For the CDR3, the DNA is TGTGCCAGCAGTTCCCTACAGACAGGGGCTAATGAAAAACTGTTTTTT. This encodes CASSSLQTGANEKLFF. Supplemented by reference TRBV28 and TRBJ1-4, the full variable domain reads DVKVTQSSRYLVKRTGEKVFLECVQDMDHENMFWYRQDPGLGLRLIYFSYDVKMKEKGDIPEGYSVSREKKERFSLILESASTNQTSMYLCASSSLQTGANEKLFFGSGTQLSVL.

J is TRBJ2-6 and V is TRBV5-4; 9 positions match TRBD1. The CDR3 consists of 18 residues. V lost 4 bases to trimming and J lost 0 bases; unmatched junction nucleotides: 8. In germline, CDR1 is SGHNT, CDR2 YYREEE (reference sequence). The CDR3 nucleotides are TGTGCCAGCAGCCCACCAGGGACAGGGTCCTCTGGGGCCAACGTCCTGACTTTC. As protein: CASSPPGTGSSGANVLTF.

The chain recombines TRBV27 with TRBJ1-1, with a tentative D call TRBD1 (6 bases). V gave up 7 bases and J gave up 0 bases, with 12 bases separating them. Germline lookup yields CDR1 MNHEY and CDR2 SMNVEV (reference sequence). CDR3 length equals 14 residues. CDR3 in amino acids: CASKRTELNTEAFF. The CDR3 DNA follows: TGTGCCAGCAAGCGGACAGAACTGAACACTGAAGCTTTCTTT.

The rearrangement uses TRBV5-4 and TRBJ1-2; 7 bases map to TRBD1. Unmatched junction bases numbered 9, after V lost 4 bases and J lost 12 bases. Germline CDR1 reads SGHNT; CDR2 reads YYREEE (reference sequence). The CDR3 has 12 amino acids. CDR3 region: CASSLDRAVHTF. The DNA for the CDR3 is TGTGCCAGCAGCCTCGACAGGGCGGTCCACACCTTC.

This clonotype was picked up a small number of times. The gene calls are TRBV28 and TRBJ2-3; 7 bases are shared with TRBD2. The CDR3 sequence is 14 residues long. The V gene's germline CDR1 is MDHEN and CDR2 SYDVKM. V was clipped by 5 bases and J by 3 bases; unmatched bases: 5. The CDR3 DNA is TGTGCCAGCAGTGGCCCGGGGGGTACAGATACGCAGTATTTT. It specifies CASSGPGGTDTQYF.

The chain combines TRBV10-2 with TRBJ2-4, with D hard to call. Germline V CDR1 and CDR2: WSHSY, SAAADI. Trimming removed 4 bases at V and 7 bases at J, with 5 bases between. This CDR3 spans 11 amino acids. The CDR3 loop reads CASSGENIQYF. The CDR3 DNA sequence: TGCGCCAGCAGTGGAGAGAACATTCAGTACTTC.

This clonotype has a handful of counts. The V and J genes are TRBV28 and TRBJ2-3; no definite D call. CDR1 is MDHEN and CDR2 is SYDVKM in the germline V gene. This CDR3 comprises 12 residues. Trimming shortened V by 3 bases and J by 3 bases, and 4 bases separated the two germline ends. CDR3 coding DNA: TGTGCCAGCAGTTTGAATACAGATACGCAGTATTTT. Its protein is CASSLNTDTQYF.

This CDR3 reads CASTTEGLQTYEQYF. The CDR3 DNA follows: TGTGCCAGCACCACAGAGGGACTACAAACCTACGAGCAGTACTTC. J is TRBJ2-7 and V is TRBV2; 7 nucleotides align to TRBD2. The germline CDR1 and CDR2 sequences are SNHLY and FYNNEI. The CDR3 runs 15 residues. V gave up 7 bases and J gave up 2 bases; unmatched junction bases: 11.

In its sample, this clonotype was seen once. The rearrangement uses TRBV28 and TRBJ1-1; TRBD1 might be the D (5 bases). CDR1 MDHEN and CDR2 SYDVKM come from the germline V gene. This CDR3 has 15 amino acids. With 4 bases removed from V and 0 bases from J, the gap between germline ends came to 12 bases. Here the CDR3 DNA reads TGTGCCAGCAGTTCACCGGGACTCATGAACACTGAAGCTTTCTTT. This encodes CASSSPGLMNTEAFF.

This chain connects TRBV28 to TRBJ2-7, with 9 bases fitting TRBD2. There are 15 residues in the CDR3. V lost 4 bases, J lost 5 bases, and 9 bases stayed unmatched. Looked up from germline, CDR1 is MDHEN and CDR2 is SYDVKM. The CDR3 nucleotides are TGTGCCAGCAGTTCATACCGGCGGGGGGGTGACGAGCAGTACTTC. Amino acids: CASSSYRRGGDEQYF.

In this sample, this clonotype turned up a few times. The chain carries TRBV29-1 and TRBJ2-5; D is perhaps TRBD1 or TRBD2 (5 bases each). The CDR3 spans 13 residues. Germline loops: CDR1 SQVTM, CDR2 ANQGSEA. V lost 7 bases and J 2 bases, leaving 14 bases between the germline ends. The CDR3, as DNA: TGCAGCGCTCGGGGACGGAATCAAGAGACCCAGTACTTC. This codes for CSARGRNQETQYF.

V usage is TRBV29-1 and J usage is TRBJ2-5; D remains ambiguous. The germline V gene has CDR1 SQVTM and CDR2 ANQGSEA. The CDR3 has 11 amino acids. V lost 8 bases to trimming and J lost 7 bases, with 14 bases between them. The CDR3, as DNA: TGCAGCCTACGGGCAAGAGGGACCCAGTACTTC. Protein: CSLRARGTQYF. Supplemented by reference TRBV29-1 and TRBJ2-5, the full variable domain reads SAVISQKPSRDICQRGTSLTIQCQVDSQVTMMFWYRQQPGQSLTLIATANQGSEATYESGFVIDKFPISRPNLTFSTLTVSNMSPEDSSIYLCSLRARGTQYFGPGTRLLVL.

The J gene is TRBJ2-5, the V gene TRBV10-3; 11 bases map to TRBD1. The CDR3 consists of 16 residues. V lost 4 bases to trimming and J lost 1 base; unmatched junction nucleotides: 5. Looked up from germline, CDR1 is ENHRY and CDR2 is SYGVKD. CDR3 region: CAISVGTGGSQETQYF. CDR3 DNA: TGTGCCATCAGTGTGGGGACAGGGGGGTCCCAAGAGACCCAGTACTTC.

The chain combines TRBV12-3 or TRBV12-4 with TRBJ2-7; TRBD2 aligns across 13 bases. With 6 bases clipped from V and 6 bases from J, the junction kept 8 bases outside the gene matches. The CDR3 runs 15 residues. The CDR3 sequence is CASSFTSGRVGEQYF. The CDR3, as DNA: TGTGCCAGCAGCTTTACTAGCGGGAGGGTTGGCGAGCAGTACTTC.

The V gene is TRBV9, the J gene TRBJ1-1; D gene ambiguous. Trimming took off 3 bases at V and 6 bases at J, with 6 bases between the two ends. The CDR3 totals 11 residues. The V gene's germline CDR1 is SGDLS and CDR2 YYNGEE. The CDR3 is CASSAGSEAFF. CDR3 sequence (DNA): TGTGCCAGCAGCGCCGGATCTGAAGCTTTCTTT.

The chain links TRBV12-3 or TRBV12-4 to TRBJ1-5; perhaps TRBD1 as D (6 bases). The CDR3 contains 15 residues. The V end lost 5 bases, the J end lost 1 base, and 12 bases lay between the germline ends. CDR3 region: CASSQQGGSNQPQHF. The DNA for the CDR3 is TGTGCCAGCAGTCAACAGGGAGGGAGCAATCAGCCCCAGCATTTT.

This chain connects TRBV29-1 to TRBJ2-3; D not resolved. The germline CDR1 and CDR2 sequences are SQVTM and ANQGSEA. This CDR3 contains 12 residues. V shed 1 base and J shed 4 bases, with 6 bases lying between them. The CDR3 sequence is CSVEVSADTQYF. For the CDR3, the DNA is TGCAGCGTTGAAGTTTCCGCAGATACGCAGTATTTT.

This clonotype was recorded a few times. V is TRBV29-1 and J is TRBJ2-7, with TRBD2 identical over 14 bases. Germline assignment: CDR1 SQVTM and CDR2 ANQGSEA. With 6 bases clipped from V and 6 bases from J, the junction kept 7 bases outside the gene matches. CDR3 length: 14 amino acids. CDR3 sequence reads: CSVAGLAGVAEQYF. The DNA of the CDR3 is TGCAGCGTCGCGGGACTAGCGGGAGTAGCCGAGCAGTACTTC.

In its sample, this clonotype was seen a few times. The chain is built from TRBV9 and TRBJ2-3; a possible D gene is TRBD2 (6 bases). Germline V CDR1 and CDR2: SGDLS, YYNGEE. Trimming left V 9 bases short and J 2 bases short, with 19 bases between. The CDR3 is 15 amino acids. The CDR3, as DNA: TGTGCCACCTCCCCGGCTAGCGAGTACACAGATACGCAGTATTTT. As protein: CATSPASEYTDTQYF.

This clonotype was counted only a few times. The chain's CDR3 is CASSPQGPQPQHF. The CDR3 nucleotides are TGTGCCAGCAGTCCACAGGGCCCTCAGCCCCAGCATTTT. V gene TRBV12-3 or TRBV12-4 combines with J gene TRBJ1-5; maybe TRBD1 (6 bases). This CDR3 is built from 13 residues. Trimming took 5 bases from V and 6 from J, leaving 11 bases between them.

V usage is TRBV18 and J usage is TRBJ2-2, with D maybe TRBD1 (5 bases). Germline V lookup: CDR1 KGHSH, CDR2 LQKENI. This CDR3 has 15 amino acids. With 2 bases removed from V and 4 bases from J, the gap between germline ends came to 11 bases. DNA for the CDR3: TGTGCCAGCTCACCAGCAGGAAGGGGCACCGGGGAGCTGTTTTTT. Translation gives CASSPAGRGTGELFF.

The chain carries TRBV5-1 and TRBJ2-1; 8 bases map to TRBD2. Per the germline V gene, CDR1 is SGHRS and CDR2 is YFSETQ. The V and J ends lost 2 bases and 0 bases, in that order; junction bases with no gene match: 1. The CDR3 covers 15 residues. The CDR3 loop is CASSLAGDSYNEQFF. The CDR3 DNA follows: TGCGCCAGCAGCTTAGCGGGAGACTCCTACAATGAGCAGTTCTTC.

The gene calls are TRBV11-2 and TRBJ2-1; 8 bases align to TRBD2. The ends lost 5 bases at V and 6 bases at J; junction bases unmatched: 9. CDR3 size: 15 residues. Per germline, CDR1 SGHAT and CDR2 FQNNGV. The CDR3 spells CASSARTSNFNEQFF. CDR3 in DNA: TGTGCCAGCAGCGCCCGGACTAGCAATTTCAATGAGCAGTTCTTC.

The chain has TRBV10-3 and TRBJ1-1; D perhaps matches TRBD1 (6 bases). Trimming took off 3 bases at V and 0 bases at J, with 17 bases between the two ends. The CDR3 extends over 17 amino acids. Germline V gene lookup returns CDR1 ENHRY and CDR2 SYGVKD. The CDR3 bases are TGTGCCATCAGTGAAAGGGGGACCGGGCCCTTGAACACTGAAGCTTTCTTT. It translates to CAISERGTGPLNTEAFF.

The CDR3 region is CASSSVPGPPTGELFF. CDR3 DNA: TGTGCCAGCAGCTCTGTCCCGGGACCCCCTACCGGGGAGCTGTTTTTT. The chain joins TRBV21-1 to TRBJ2-2; the table's D gene call, TRBD1, was not cross checked with the DNA. TRBV21-1 is given as a pseudogene. The length of the CDR3 is 16 residues.

The chain couples TRBV28 to TRBJ2-1, with 7 bases fitting TRBD2. V gave up 10 bases and J gave up 6 bases; unmatched junction bases: 18. Germline V gene data show CDR1 as MDHEN and CDR2 as SYDVKM. This CDR3 contains 16 residues. The CDR3 loop reads CATAARTSGIGNEQFF. The CDR3 DNA sequence: TGTGCCACAGCCGCTAGGACCAGCGGGATAGGCAATGAGCAGTTCTTC.

V is TRBV4-3 and J is TRBJ2-1, with 7 bases fitting TRBD2. The CDR3 runs 15 residues. Germline V gene lookup returns CDR1 LGHNA and CDR2 YSLEER. V trimming: 3 bases; J trimming: 7 bases; junction bases outside the gene matches: 9. The CDR3 is CASSQTPSGKNEQFF. As DNA, the CDR3 is TGCGCCAGCAGCCAGACCCCCAGCGGGAAGAATGAGCAGTTCTTC.

The chain links TRBV7-7 to TRBJ2-7, with 8 bases lining up with TRBD1. From germline, CDR1 is SSHAT and CDR2 FNYEAQ (reference sequence). V dropped 1 base and J dropped 4; count of bases not matched to a gene: 3. This CDR3 spans 14 amino acids. The CDR3 spells CASSLEGTGYEQYF. The CDR3 DNA reads TGTGCCAGCAGCTTAGAAGGGACAGGATACGAGCAGTACTTC.

V and J are TRBV4-1 and TRBJ1-6; D not certain. This CDR3 comprises 17 residues. Trimming shortened V by 0 bases and J by 9 bases, and 18 bases separated the two germline ends. Germline V CDR1 and CDR2: MGHRA, YSYEKL. The CDR3 sequence: CASSQERRVGFGSPLHF. The CDR3 bases are TGCGCCAGCAGCCAAGAAAGGCGGGTCGGTTTCGGTTCACCCCTCCACTTT.

The chain carries TRBV12-3 or TRBV12-4 and TRBJ2-1; 7 nucleotides agree with TRBD1. The CDR3 length is 13 residues. V shed 7 bases and J 4 bases; nucleotides not matched to a gene: 4. CDR3 DNA sequence: TGTGCCAGCACTCCGGGACAGTACAATGAGCAGTTCTTC. Its translation is CASTPGQYNEQFF.